A single sample gave rise to the 26 T cell receptor beta chains below, sequenced in a study of cytomegalovirus exposure and HLA in healthy donors. It was with 60 Vbeta and 13 Jbeta primers that the PCR ran. Assay used: immunoSEQ multiplex PCR; TCRdb lists only in-frame clones, some missing. The sample lists about 190,000 clones; around 79% were seen once. Sequencing was carried out using PBMCs. The source is a woman between 18 and 30 years old in good health and CMV-seronegative.

A note on this clone: The junction departs from germline at one end; a sequencing error may be responsible. Within the sample, other DNA sequences also encode this same CDR3. V usage is TRBV5-5 and J usage is TRBJ2-7, with 10 bases identical to TRBD1. The germline V gene has CDR1 SGHKS and CDR2 YYEKEE (reference sequence). This CDR3 is built from 16 residues. The CDR3 sequence is CASSHPDRGQGREQYF. The CDR3 nucleotides are TGCGCCAGCAGTCACCCTGATCGGGGACAGGGGCGGGAGCAGTACTTC.

The rearrangement joins TRBV19 to TRBJ1-2; D is ambiguous. V lost 6 bases to trimming and J lost 8 bases, with 16 bases between them. Germline CDR1 LNHDA, CDR2 SQIVND (reference sequence). CDR3 length equals 13 residues. The CDR3 nucleotides are TGTGCCAGTAGGATAACCGGGATATACGGCTACACCTTC. It is translated as CASRITGIYGYTF.

This rearrangement joins TRBV19 to TRBJ1-5, with no clear D. This CDR3 contains 12 residues. The V gene's germline CDR1 is LNHDA and CDR2 SQIVND (reference sequence). With 3 bases removed from V and 7 bases from J, the gap between germline ends came to 7 bases. CDR3 amino acids: CASSMWEQPQHF. For the CDR3, the DNA is TGTGCCAGTAGTATGTGGGAGCAGCCCCAGCATTTT.

The gene calls are TRBV25-1 and TRBJ1-1; 10 bases fit TRBD1. There are 17 residues in the CDR3. The junction had 5 bases not matched to a gene; V was cut back by 1 base and J by 0 bases. In germline, CDR1 is MGHDK, CDR2 SYGVNS. The CDR3 DNA sequence: TGTGCCAGCAGTGAATCAGGGACAGGGGTAATGAACACTGAAGCTTTCTTT. This codes for CASSESGTGVMNTEAFF.

This sequence joins TRBV4-1 and TRBJ2-7; 7 positions agree with TRBD2. From germline, CDR1 is MGHRA and CDR2 YSYEKL. The CDR3 runs 15 residues. V trimming: 3 bases; J trimming: 6 bases; junction bases outside the gene matches: 11. As DNA, the CDR3 is TGCGCCAGCAGCCACCTTCGAGATATAGCGGGCGAGCAGTACTTC. Amino acids: CASSHLRDIAGEQYF.

V usage is TRBV6-5 and J usage is TRBJ1-5, with TRBD1 identical over 7 bases. Germline V gene data show CDR1 as MNHEY and CDR2 as SVGAGI. With V trimmed by 2 bases and J by 4 bases, 5 bases remained unmatched. The CDR3 is made up of 15 amino acids. CDR3 amino acids: CASSYNRGNNQPQHF. The CDR3 DNA sequence: TGTGCCAGCAGTTACAACAGGGGAAATAATCAGCCCCAGCATTTT.

The chain recombines TRBV19 with TRBJ2-7; 10 positions match TRBD2. Germline values: CDR1 LNHDA, CDR2 SQIVND (reference sequence). This CDR3 is 14 amino acids long. V lost 3 bases to trimming and J lost 3 bases; unmatched junction nucleotides: 2. CDR3 amino acids: CASSMASGSYEQYF. The CDR3 DNA sequence: TGTGCCAGTAGTATGGCTAGCGGGAGCTACGAGCAGTACTTC.

This rearrangement joins TRBV9 to TRBJ2-7, with 10 bases identical to TRBD1. This CDR3 is 15 amino acids long. Trimming removed 4 bases from V and 5 bases from J; junction bases left unmatched: 9. Germline lookup yields CDR1 SGDLS and CDR2 YYNGEE. The DNA of the CDR3 is TGTGCCAGCAGCCCAGGAGGACAGGGGGTCGACGAGCAGTACTTC. This sequence encodes CASSPGGQGVDEQYF.

The chain combines TRBV27 with TRBJ1-1, with a weak D call TRBD1 (5 bases). This CDR3 has 16 amino acids. V was cut by 1 base and J by 0 bases, with 12 bases left in between. CDR1 and CDR2 from the germline V gene are MNHEY and SMNVEV (reference sequence). The CDR3, as DNA: TGTGCCAGCAGTTTATTAACAGGAAGAATGAACACTGAAGCTTTCTTT. Its translation: CASSLLTGRMNTEAFF.

The DNA of the CDR3 is TGTGCCAGCAAAGATAGCGTCCAAGAGACCCAGTACTTC. It yields the protein CASKDSVQETQYF. The V gene is TRBV28, the J gene TRBJ2-5; TRBD2 is a possible D gene (5 bases). This CDR3 comprises 13 residues. In germline, CDR1 is MDHEN, CDR2 SYDVKM. The V end lost 7 bases, the J end lost 1 base, and 10 bases lay between the germline ends.

In its sample, this clone was seen a few times. The gene calls are TRBV5-6 and TRBJ2-6; 7 bases agree with TRBD1. CDR1 is SGHDT and CDR2 is YYEEEE in the germline V gene. After removal of 1 base from V and 5 bases from J, the junction contained 9 bases not matched to a gene. The CDR3 is 17 residues long. CDR3 in amino acids: CASSLLLGGSRANVLTF. The CDR3 DNA reads TGTGCCAGCAGCTTGCTATTAGGGGGCTCGAGGGCCAACGTCCTGACTTTC.

The chain recombines TRBV29-1 with TRBJ2-5; TRBD2 matches 11 bases. Germline values: CDR1 SQVTM, CDR2 ANQGSEA. J was trimmed by 5 bases and V by 1 base; bases with no gene match: 6. This CDR3 is 15 amino acids long. The CDR3 loop reads CSVEGLAGGYETQYF. CDR3 DNA sequence: TGCAGCGTTGAAGGTCTAGCGGGGGGATATGAGACCCAGTACTTC.

The CDR3 is CASSSGTGSQPQHF. The CDR3 DNA reads TGTGCCAGCAGCTCTGGGACAGGCAGTCAGCCCCAGCATTTT. The chain is built from TRBV5-6 and TRBJ1-5, with TRBD1 matching 8 bases. The CDR3 has 14 amino acids. Looked up from germline, CDR1 is SGHDT and CDR2 is YYEEEE. With V trimmed by 3 bases and J by 6 bases, 5 bases remained unmatched.

The J gene is TRBJ2-1, the V gene TRBV18; 11 positions match TRBD1. With 6 bases clipped from V and 9 bases from J, the junction kept 7 bases outside the gene matches. The CDR3 loop spans 14 amino acids. Germline V lookup: CDR1 KGHSH, CDR2 LQKENI. This CDR3 is CASSGQGAVSEQFF. The CDR3 DNA reads as TGTGCCAGCTCTGGACAGGGGGCAGTGAGTGAGCAGTTCTTC. The full variable domain, with the rest looked up from reference TRBV18 and TRBJ2-1, is NAGVMQNPRHLVRRRGQEARLRCSPMKGHSHVYWYRQLPEEGLKFMVYLQKENIIDESGMPKERFSAEFPKEGPSILRIQQVVRGDSAAYFCASSGQGAVSEQFFGPGTRLTVL.

The chain carries TRBV6-1 and TRBJ1-2, with TRBD1 as a possible D gene (5 bases). The CDR3 is 13 amino acids. With 5 bases removed from V and 8 bases from J, the gap between germline ends came to 15 bases. The germline V gene encodes CDR1 MNHNS and CDR2 SASEGT. CDR3 sequence: CASSNDRTRGYTF. Written as DNA, the CDR3 is TGTGCCAGCAGTAACGACAGAACCCGCGGCTACACCTTC.

This sequence joins TRBV5-1 and TRBJ2-1; weak D call: TRBD1 (6 bases). The CDR3 is 15 residues long. The V end was cut by 4 bases, the J end by 4 bases, with 15 bases between. In germline, CDR1 is SGHRS, CDR2 YFSETQ. The CDR3 spells CASSVGTRDYNEQFF. DNA of the CDR3: TGCGCCAGCAGCGTCGGGACAAGGGATTACAATGAGCAGTTCTTC.

The CDR3 loop reads CASSLTRGSTDTQYF. The CDR3 bases are TGCGCCAGCAGCTTGACGCGCGGGAGCACAGATACGCAGTATTTT. This chain uses TRBV5-1 with TRBJ2-3; a weak D match, TRBD2 (5 bases). CDR3 length: 15 amino acids. Trimming stripped 1 base from V and 0 bases from J, with 9 bases between. CDR1 SGHRS and CDR2 YFSETQ come from the germline V gene.

The gene calls are TRBV10-1 and TRBJ2-7, with TRBD1 matching over 9 bases. This CDR3 contains 14 residues. Germline lookup yields CDR1 WNHNN and CDR2 SYGVQD (reference sequence). Trimming cost V 0 bases and J 6 bases; bases outside gene matches: 3. The CDR3 reads CASSESGTGFEQYF. CDR3 nucleotides: TGCGCCAGCAGTGAGTCGGGGACAGGGTTCGAGCAGTACTTC.

Only one count was recorded for this clone. This sequence joins TRBV7-3 and TRBJ2-2; 13 bases map to TRBD2. CDR1 and CDR2 from the germline V gene are SGHTA and FQGTGA. V lost 4 bases, J lost 6 bases, and 5 bases stayed unmatched. This CDR3 has 16 amino acids. The CDR3 region is CASSSPGLAGSGELFF. Written as DNA, the CDR3 is TGTGCCAGCAGCTCTCCGGGACTAGCGGGGTCCGGGGAGCTGTTTTTT.

The chain is built from TRBV19 and TRBJ1-6; 9 bases match TRBD1. V trimming: 5 bases; J trimming: 7 bases; junction bases outside the gene matches: 3. Germline values: CDR1 LNHDA, CDR2 SQIVND (reference sequence). The CDR3 has 14 amino acids. The CDR3 DNA is TGTGCCAGTAGTCAGACAGGGGGAAATTCACCCCTCCACTTT. Translating it yields CASSQTGGNSPLHF.

The DNA of the CDR3 is TGTGCCAGCAGTCAGACAGTCTACTATGGCTACACCTTC. It codes for CASSQTVYYGYTF. V gene TRBV27 combines with J gene TRBJ1-2, with D tentatively TRBD1 (5 bases). CDR1 is MNHEY and CDR2 is SMNVEV in the germline V gene (reference sequence). The length of the CDR3 is 13 residues. Between the trimmed V and J ends, which lost 5 bases and 3 bases, there was a span of 10 bases.

The V gene is TRBV28, the J gene TRBJ2-7; 8 bases are shared with TRBD2. The germline V gene has CDR1 MDHEN and CDR2 SYDVKM. V lost 3 bases to trimming and J lost 2 bases; unmatched junction nucleotides: 9. The CDR3 runs 16 residues. CDR3 DNA sequence: TGTGCCAGCAGTTTGGTCCCGGGACTAGGAGCCTACGAGCAGTACTTC. Translated, it gives CASSLVPGLGAYEQYF.

The rearrangement uses TRBV11-2 and TRBJ2-7; D remains ambiguous. V gave up 0 bases and J gave up 0 bases, with 9 bases separating them. Germline assignment: CDR1 SGHAT and CDR2 FQNNGV. The CDR3 covers 15 residues. The CDR3 nucleotides are TGTGCCAGCAGCTTAGACAGTCGACTCTCCTACGAGCAGTACTTC. This encodes CASSLDSRLSYEQYF.

CDR3 in amino acids: CASSLQGIDEQFF. CDR3 bases: TGTGCCAGCAGCTTGCAGGGGATCGATGAGCAGTTCTTC. The V gene is TRBV5-4, the J gene TRBJ2-1, with a tentative D call TRBD1 (6 bases). The germline V and J ends were trimmed by 1 base and 8 bases, with 10 bases remaining between them. CDR3 size: 13 residues. Germline V gene sequence: CDR1 SGHNT, CDR2 YYREEE (reference sequence).

This clone has just one count. The chain employs TRBV5-1 and TRBJ2-7; 8 bases agree with TRBD1. V shed 3 bases and J 2 bases; nucleotides not matched to a gene: 4. CDR1 and CDR2 (germline): SGHRS, YFSETQ. The CDR3 consists of 14 residues. The CDR3 DNA follows: TGCGCCAGCAGCTCGCGCAGGGGGCCCTACGAGCAGTACTTC. It codes for CASSSRRGPYEQYF.

The rearrangement links TRBV7-3 to TRBJ2-7; no firm D call. The V end was cut by 2 bases, the J end by 1 base, with 6 bases between. The CDR3 has 13 amino acids. The germline gives CDR1 SGHTA, CDR2 FQGTGA. CDR3 sequence (DNA): TGTGCCAGCAGCTTAGCAGATTCCTACGAGCAGTACTTC. Amino acid sequence: CASSLADSYEQYF.